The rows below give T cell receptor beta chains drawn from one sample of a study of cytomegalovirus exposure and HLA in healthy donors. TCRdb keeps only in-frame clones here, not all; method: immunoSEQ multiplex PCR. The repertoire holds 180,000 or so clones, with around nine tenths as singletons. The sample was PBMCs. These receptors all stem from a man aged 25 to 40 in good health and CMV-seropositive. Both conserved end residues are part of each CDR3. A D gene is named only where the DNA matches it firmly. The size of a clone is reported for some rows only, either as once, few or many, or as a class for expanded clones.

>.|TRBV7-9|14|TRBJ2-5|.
TGTGCCAGCAGCTTAGGGGCAGATCAAGAGACCCAGTACTTC
CASSLGADQETQYF
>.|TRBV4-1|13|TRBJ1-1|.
TGCGCCAGCAGCCAAGATCTAAAGCACGAAGCTTTCTTT
CASSQDLKHEAFF
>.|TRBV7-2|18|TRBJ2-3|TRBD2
TGTGCCAGCAGCCCGAAGGCACTAGCGGGGGTACACACAGATACGCAGTATTTT
CASSPKALAGVHTDTQYF
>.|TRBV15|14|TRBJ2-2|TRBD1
TGTGCCACCAGCCGCGACAGGGCGGCCGGGGAGCTGTTTTTT
CATSRDRAAGELFF
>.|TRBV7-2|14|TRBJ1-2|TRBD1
TGTGCCAGCAGTCGAACAGGGGGCAACTATGGCTACACCTTC
CASSRTGGNYGYTF
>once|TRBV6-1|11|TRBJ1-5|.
TGTGCCAGCAGTGCGTTCCAGCCCCAGCATTTT
CASSAFQPQHF
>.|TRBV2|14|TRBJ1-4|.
TGTGCCAGCAGTGAAGGGCAGGGGTTCGAAAAACTGTTTTTT
CASSEGQGFEKLFF
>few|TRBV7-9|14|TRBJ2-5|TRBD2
TGTGCCAGCAGCCCCGGGGGGGCTGGTGAGACCCAGTACTTC
CASSPGGAGETQYF
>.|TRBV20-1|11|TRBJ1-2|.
TGCAGTGCTCAGACAGACTATGGCTACACCTTC
CSAQTDYGYTF
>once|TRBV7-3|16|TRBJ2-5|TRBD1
TGTGCCAGCAGCTTAGCCAGGACAGGGGAGCAAGAGACCCAGTACTTC
CASSLARTGEQETQYF
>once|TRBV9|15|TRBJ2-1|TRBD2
TGTGCCAGCAGCGTAGGCACTAGCGGGAATTATGAGCAGTTCTTC
CASSVGTSGNYEQFF
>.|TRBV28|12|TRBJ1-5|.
TGTGCCAGCAGAACTAGCAATCAGCCCCAGCATTTT
CASRTSNQPQHF
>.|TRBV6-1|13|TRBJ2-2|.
TGTGCCACCTGGAAACCGGGCACCGGGGAGCTGTTTTTT
CATWKPGTGELFF
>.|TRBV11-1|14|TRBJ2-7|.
TGTGCCAGCAGCTTATACGGGGGACCCTACGAGCAGTACTTC
CASSLYGGPYEQYF
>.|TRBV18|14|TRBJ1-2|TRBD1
TGTGCCAGCTCACCTGATACAGGGGGCTGGGGCTACACCTTC
CASSPDTGGWGYTF
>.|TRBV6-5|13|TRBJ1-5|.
TGTGCCAGCAGTGCCGGAGTATTACAGCCCCAGCATTTT
CASSAGVLQPQHF